This entry lists 10 T cell receptor beta chains sequenced from one sample in a study of T cells in Graves' hyperthyroidism and ophthalmopathy. What was amplified from RNA transcripts were TCR beta CDR3 regions. First-round RT-PCR of the TCR CDR3 relied on the HTBI primer set. TCRdb reprocessed the multiplex PCR reads with MiXCR, giving one entry per CDR3 protein. This sample has 660,000 or so distinct CDR3 sequences, with less than 25% found just once. The source material was blood. The receptors come from a man aged 25-45 years with Graves' ophthalmopathy.

The genes are TRBV18 and TRBJ2-5, with D unclear. Trimming pared 5 bases from V and 5 bases from J, leaving 9 bases between. The CDR3 is 12 residues long. The germline CDR1 and CDR2 sequences are KGHSH and LQKENI. CDR3 coding DNA: TGTGCCAGCTCAAGGGTAGAGGAGACCCAGTACTTC. It encodes CASSRVEETQYF.

Concerning this clonotype: A much larger clone lies one base from this, so it may be a read error. The CDR3 DNA is TGTGCCAGCAGCTTAGAGCTAGTAGGTAGCTCCTACGAGCAGTACTTC. Translating gives CASSLELVGSSYEQYF. This sequence joins TRBV7-9 and TRBJ2-7; D call uncertain. Germline CDR1 SEHNR, CDR2 FQNEAQ (reference sequence). Between the trimmed V and J ends, which lost 1 base and 0 bases, there was a span of 13 bases. The CDR3 runs 16 residues.

The chain carries TRBV7-9 and TRBJ2-3; 10 nucleotides align to TRBD2. V lost 4 bases to trimming and J lost 2 bases; unmatched junction nucleotides: 6. CDR1 is SEHNR, CDR2 FQNEAQ, per germline (reference sequence). CDR3 length: 16 amino acids. The CDR3 sequence: CASSSGTSVYTDTQYF. The CDR3 DNA follows: TGTGCCAGCAGCTCAGGGACTAGCGTATACACAGATACGCAGTATTTT.

This clonotype was picked up many times. The CDR3 sequence: CASSSQAYEQYF. CDR3 nucleotide sequence: TGTGCCAGCAGTTCACAGGCCTACGAGCAGTACTTC. The V and J genes are TRBV28 and TRBJ2-7; D may be TRBD1 (5 bases). Trimming removed 4 bases from V and 2 bases from J, with 6 bases in between. Germline V lookup: CDR1 MDHEN, CDR2 SYDVKM. The CDR3 runs to 12 residues.

Ten or more counts support this clonotype. CDR3 bases: TGTGCCAGCGGCGAACTAAAAGGCACCGGGGAGCTGTTTTTT. Translated, it gives CASGELKGTGELFF. V gene TRBV2 combines with J gene TRBJ2-2; no clear D gene. Germline V gene lookup returns CDR1 SNHLY and CDR2 FYNNEI. This CDR3 comprises 14 residues. The V and J ends lost 8 bases and 4 bases respectively, with 14 bases between them.

The table lists this clonotype with many counts. The rearrangement uses TRBV28 and TRBJ2-7, with 10 bases identical to TRBD1. After removal of 2 bases from V and 5 bases from J, the junction contained 6 bases not matched to a gene. CDR3 length: 15 amino acids. Per the germline V gene, CDR1 is MDHEN and CDR2 is SYDVKM. CDR3: CASSLTRDRGHEQYF. The CDR3 DNA reads as TGTGCCAGCAGTTTAACCAGGGACAGGGGCCACGAGCAGTACTTC.

This chain uses TRBV29-1 with TRBJ1-1; 9 bases fit TRBD1. Germline lookup yields CDR1 SQVTM and CDR2 ANQGSEA. The CDR3 is 15 amino acids. V lost 8 bases and J lost 5; bases outside the gene matches: 15. Here the CDR3 DNA reads TGCAGCATTAGCCTACGGGACAGGGTAACGACTGAAGCTTTCTTT. Encoded protein: CSISLRDRVTTEAFF.

The V gene is TRBV6-2 or TRBV6-3, the J gene TRBJ2-5; weak D call: TRBD2 (6 bases). There are 18 residues in the CDR3. Looked up from germline, CDR1 is MNHEY and CDR2 is SVGEGT. The V and J ends lost 1 base and 2 bases respectively, with 20 bases between them. The CDR3 here is CASSYFFGLTEGQETQYF. The CDR3 DNA sequence: TGTGCCAGCAGTTACTTTTTCGGACTCACGGAGGGGCAAGAGACCCAGTACTTC.

In this sample, this clonotype turned up many times. The CDR3 region is CASDASGADTQYF. The DNA for the CDR3 is TGTGCCAGCGACGCGTCGGGGGCAGATACGCAGTATTTT. This chain uses TRBV12-3 or TRBV12-4 with TRBJ2-3; D possibly corresponds to TRBD2 (6 bases). The CDR3 loop spans 13 amino acids. The V end lost 8 bases, the J end lost 4 bases, and 13 bases lay between the germline ends.

V and J are TRBV20-1 and TRBJ2-4; tentatively, D is TRBD1 (5 bases). This CDR3 is 15 amino acids long. Germline assignment: CDR1 DFQATT and CDR2 SNEGSKA (reference sequence). The V end was cut by 5 bases, the J end by 3 bases, with 17 bases between. The CDR3 region is CSAGRHLGVKNIQYF. For the CDR3, the DNA is TGCAGTGCTGGCAGACATTTAGGGGTCAAAAACATTCAGTACTTC.